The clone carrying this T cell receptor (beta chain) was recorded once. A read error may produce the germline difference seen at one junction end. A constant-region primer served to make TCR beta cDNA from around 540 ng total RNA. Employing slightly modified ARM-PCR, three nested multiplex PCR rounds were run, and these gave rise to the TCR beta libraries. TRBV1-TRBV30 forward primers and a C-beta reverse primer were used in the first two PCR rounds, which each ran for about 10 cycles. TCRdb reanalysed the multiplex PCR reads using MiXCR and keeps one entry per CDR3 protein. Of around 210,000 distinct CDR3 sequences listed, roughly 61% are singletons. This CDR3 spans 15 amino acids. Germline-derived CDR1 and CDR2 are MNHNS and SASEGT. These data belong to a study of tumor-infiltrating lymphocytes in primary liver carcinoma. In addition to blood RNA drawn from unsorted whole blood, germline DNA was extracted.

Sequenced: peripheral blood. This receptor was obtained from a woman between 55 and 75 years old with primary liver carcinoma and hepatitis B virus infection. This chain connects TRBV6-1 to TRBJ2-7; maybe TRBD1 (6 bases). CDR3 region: CATSESGTLAYEQYF. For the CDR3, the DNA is TGTGCCACCAGTGAATCTGGGACATTGGCCTACGAGCAGTACTTC.